Only a few counts were recorded for the clone carrying this T cell receptor beta chain. Using RNA transcripts as the source, TCR beta CDR3 regions were amplified. Carried out on the TCR CDR3, a first-round RT-PCR used the HTBI primer set. In TCRdb, the multiplex PCR reads were re-called with MiXCR into one record per CDR3 protein. The sample comprises about 480,000 distinct CDR3 sequences, about 20% of which are singletons, and approximately 54% rests with the top ten. V lost 4 bases, J lost 5 bases, and 15 bases lay in between. The germline V gene encodes CDR1 SGHRS and CDR2 YFSETQ. The CDR3 runs 14 residues. This specimen belongs to a study of T cells in Graves' hyperthyroidism and ophthalmopathy.

The receptor comes from a woman in her seventies with Graves' ophthalmopathy. The chain has TRBV5-1 and TRBJ1-2; tentatively, D is TRBD1 (6 bases). The material sequenced was blood. Here the CDR3 DNA reads TGCGCCAGCAGCCCGGACGGGACACAATATGGCTACACCTTC. Its protein is CASSPDGTQYGYTF.